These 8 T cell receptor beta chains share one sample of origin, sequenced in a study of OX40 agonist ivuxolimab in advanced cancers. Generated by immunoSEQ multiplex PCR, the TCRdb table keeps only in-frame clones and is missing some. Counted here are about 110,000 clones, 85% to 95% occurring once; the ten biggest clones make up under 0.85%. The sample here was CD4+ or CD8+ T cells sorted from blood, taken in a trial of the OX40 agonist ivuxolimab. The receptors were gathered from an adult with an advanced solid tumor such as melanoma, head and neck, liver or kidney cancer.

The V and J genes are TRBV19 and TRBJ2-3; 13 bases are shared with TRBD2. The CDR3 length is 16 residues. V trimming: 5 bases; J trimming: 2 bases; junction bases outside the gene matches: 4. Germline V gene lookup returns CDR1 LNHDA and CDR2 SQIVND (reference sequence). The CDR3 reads CASSLGLAGTTDTQYF. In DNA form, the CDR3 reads TGTGCCAGTAGTCTGGGACTAGCGGGGACCACAGATACGCAGTATTTT.

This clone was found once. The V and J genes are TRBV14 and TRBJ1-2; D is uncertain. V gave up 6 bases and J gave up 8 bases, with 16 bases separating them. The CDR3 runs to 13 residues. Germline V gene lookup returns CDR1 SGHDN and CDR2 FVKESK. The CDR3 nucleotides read TGTGCCAGCAGTTCGGTCGGGGAAAGGGGCTACACCTTC. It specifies CASSSVGERGYTF.

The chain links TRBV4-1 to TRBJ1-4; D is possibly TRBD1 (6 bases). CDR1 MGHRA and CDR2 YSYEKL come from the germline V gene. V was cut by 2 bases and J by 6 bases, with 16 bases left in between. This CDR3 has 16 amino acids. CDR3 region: CASSQTSGTRHEKLFF. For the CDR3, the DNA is TGCGCCAGCAGCCAAACGTCCGGGACACGCCATGAAAAACTGTTTTTT.

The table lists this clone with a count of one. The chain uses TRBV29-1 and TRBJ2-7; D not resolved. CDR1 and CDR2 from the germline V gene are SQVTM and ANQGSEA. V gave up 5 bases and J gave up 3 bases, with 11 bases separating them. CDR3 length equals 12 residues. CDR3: CSVTWPDYEQYF. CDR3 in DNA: TGCAGCGTTACCTGGCCAGACTACGAGCAGTACTTC.

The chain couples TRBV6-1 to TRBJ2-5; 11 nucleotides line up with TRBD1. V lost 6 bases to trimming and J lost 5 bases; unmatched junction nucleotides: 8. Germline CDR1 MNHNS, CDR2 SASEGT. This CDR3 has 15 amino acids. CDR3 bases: TGTGCCAGCAGGCAGCCGGGACAGGGGGAGGAGACCCAGTACTTC. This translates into CASRQPGQGEETQYF.

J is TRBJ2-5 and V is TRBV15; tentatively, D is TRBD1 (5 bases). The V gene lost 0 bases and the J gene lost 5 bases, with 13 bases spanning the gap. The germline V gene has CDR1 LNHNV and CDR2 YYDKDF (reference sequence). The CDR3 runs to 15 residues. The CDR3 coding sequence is TGTGCCACCAGCAGAGATGTGGCAGGGTGGGAGACCCAGTACTTC. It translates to CATSRDVAGWETQYF.

The CDR3 protein is CASKMGAGQETQYF. The CDR3 DNA follows: TGTGCCAGCAAAATGGGGGCGGGGCAAGAGACCCAGTACTTC. The rearrangement links TRBV6-5 to TRBJ2-5, with D perhaps matching TRBD1 or TRBD2 (6 bases each). The CDR3 covers 14 residues. Per germline, CDR1 MNHEY and CDR2 SVGAGI. Trimming took off 7 bases at V and 2 bases at J, with 14 bases between the two ends.

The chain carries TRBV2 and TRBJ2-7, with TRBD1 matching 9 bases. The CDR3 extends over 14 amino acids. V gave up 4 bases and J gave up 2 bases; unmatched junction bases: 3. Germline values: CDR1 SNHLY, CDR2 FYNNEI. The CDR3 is CASSGQGVAYEQYF. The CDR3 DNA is TGTGCCAGCAGTGGACAGGGGGTAGCCTACGAGCAGTACTTC.